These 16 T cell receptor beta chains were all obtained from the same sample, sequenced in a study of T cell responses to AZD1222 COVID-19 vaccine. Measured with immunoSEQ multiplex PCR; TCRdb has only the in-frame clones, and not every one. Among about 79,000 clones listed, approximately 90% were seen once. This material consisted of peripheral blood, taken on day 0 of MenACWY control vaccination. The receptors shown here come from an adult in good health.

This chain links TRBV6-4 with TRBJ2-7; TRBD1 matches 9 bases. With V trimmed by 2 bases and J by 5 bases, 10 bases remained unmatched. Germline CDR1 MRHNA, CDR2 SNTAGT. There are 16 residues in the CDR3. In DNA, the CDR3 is TGTGCCAGCAGTGACCCGGACAGGGGTCATAGGGACGAGCAGTACTTC. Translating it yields CASSDPDRGHRDEQYF.

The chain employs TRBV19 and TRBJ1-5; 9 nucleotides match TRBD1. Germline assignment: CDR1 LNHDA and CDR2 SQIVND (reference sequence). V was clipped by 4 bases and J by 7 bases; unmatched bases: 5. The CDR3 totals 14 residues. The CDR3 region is CASSRDREGQPQHF. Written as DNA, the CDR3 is TGTGCCAGTAGTAGGGACAGGGAGGGACAGCCCCAGCATTTT.

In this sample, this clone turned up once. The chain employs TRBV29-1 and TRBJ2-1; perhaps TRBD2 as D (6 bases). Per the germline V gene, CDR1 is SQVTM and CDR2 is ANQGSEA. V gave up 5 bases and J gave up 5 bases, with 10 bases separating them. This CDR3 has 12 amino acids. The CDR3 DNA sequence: TGCAGCGTTTCGGGGGTTAACAATGAGCAGTTCTTC. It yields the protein CSVSGVNNEQFF.

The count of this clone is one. CDR3 DNA: TGTGCCAGCAGCTTAAATACGGACAGTGGGAGGGAGACCCAGTACTTC. This gives the protein CASSLNTDSGRETQYF. The V gene is TRBV7-3, the J gene TRBJ2-5; D is possibly TRBD1 or TRBD2 (6 bases each). The CDR3 totals 16 residues. Germline CDR1 is SGHTA and CDR2 is FQGTGA. Between the trimmed V and J ends, which lost 1 base and 5 bases, there was a span of 17 bases. The variable domain in full, completed from reference TRBV7-3 and TRBJ2-5, reads GAGVSQTPSNKVTEKGKYVELRCDPISGHTALYWYRQSLGQGPEFLIYFQGTGAADDSGLPNDRFFAVRPEGSVSTLKIQRTERGDSAVYLCASSLNTDSGRETQYFGPGTRLLVL.

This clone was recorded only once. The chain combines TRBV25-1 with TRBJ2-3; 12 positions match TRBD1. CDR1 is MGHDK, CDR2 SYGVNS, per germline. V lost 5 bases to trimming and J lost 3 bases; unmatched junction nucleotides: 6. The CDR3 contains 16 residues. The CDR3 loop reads CASSRGTGGRTDTQYF. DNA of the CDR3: TGTGCCAGCAGTAGGGGGACAGGGGGCAGGACAGATACGCAGTATTTT.

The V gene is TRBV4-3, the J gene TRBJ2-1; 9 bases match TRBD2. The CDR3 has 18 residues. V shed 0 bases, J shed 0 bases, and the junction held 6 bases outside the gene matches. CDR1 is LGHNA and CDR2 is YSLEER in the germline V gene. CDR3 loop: CASSQELAGMSSYNEQFF. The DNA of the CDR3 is TGCGCCAGCAGCCAAGAACTAGCGGGCATGAGCTCCTACAATGAGCAGTTCTTC.

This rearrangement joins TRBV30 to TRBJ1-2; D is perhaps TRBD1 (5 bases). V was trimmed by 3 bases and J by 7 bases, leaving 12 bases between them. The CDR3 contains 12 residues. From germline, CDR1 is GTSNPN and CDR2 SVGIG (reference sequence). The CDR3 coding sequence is TGTGCCTGGAGCAGGGCGGCGCGTGGCTACACCTTC. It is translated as CAWSRAARGYTF. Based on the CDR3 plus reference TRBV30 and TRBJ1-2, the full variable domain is SQTIHQWPATLVQPVGSPLSLECTVEGTSNPNLYWYRQAAGRGLQLLFYSVGIGQISSEVPQNLSASRPQDRQFILSSKKLLLSDSGFYLCAWSRAARGYTFGSGTRLTVV.

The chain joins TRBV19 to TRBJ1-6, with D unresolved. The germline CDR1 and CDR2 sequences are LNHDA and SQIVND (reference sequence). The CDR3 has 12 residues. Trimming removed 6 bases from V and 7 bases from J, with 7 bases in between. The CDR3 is CASRGPNSPLHF. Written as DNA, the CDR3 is TGTGCCAGTAGAGGCCCCAATTCACCCCTCCACTTT.

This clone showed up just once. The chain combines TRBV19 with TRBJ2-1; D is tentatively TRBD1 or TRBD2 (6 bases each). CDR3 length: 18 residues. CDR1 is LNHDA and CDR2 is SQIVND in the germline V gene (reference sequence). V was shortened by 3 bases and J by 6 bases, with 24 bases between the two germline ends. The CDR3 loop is CASSIGRDTSWVGNEQFF. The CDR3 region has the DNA TGTGCCAGTAGTATCGGGCGGGACACCTCCTGGGTGGGCAATGAGCAGTTCTTC.

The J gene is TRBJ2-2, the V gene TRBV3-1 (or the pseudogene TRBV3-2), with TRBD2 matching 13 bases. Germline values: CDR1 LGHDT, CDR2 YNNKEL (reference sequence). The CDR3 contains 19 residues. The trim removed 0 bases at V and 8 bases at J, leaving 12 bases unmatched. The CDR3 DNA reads TGTGCCAGCAGCCAAGATTGGTCCGGGACTAGCGGGGCTAGGGGGGAGCTGTTTTTT. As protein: CASSQDWSGTSGARGELFF.

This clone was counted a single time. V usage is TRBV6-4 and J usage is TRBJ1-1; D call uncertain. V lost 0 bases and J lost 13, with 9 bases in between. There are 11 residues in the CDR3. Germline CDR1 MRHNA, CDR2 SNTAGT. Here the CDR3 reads CASSDSFEFFF. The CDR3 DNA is TGTGCCAGCAGTGACTCGTTCGAGTTTTTCTTT.

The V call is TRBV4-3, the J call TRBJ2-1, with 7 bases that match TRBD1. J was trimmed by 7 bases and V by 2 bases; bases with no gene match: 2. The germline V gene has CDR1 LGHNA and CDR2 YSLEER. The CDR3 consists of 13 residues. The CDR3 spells CASSQPDRNEQFF. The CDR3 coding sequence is TGCGCCAGCAGCCAACCGGACAGGAATGAGCAGTTCTTC.

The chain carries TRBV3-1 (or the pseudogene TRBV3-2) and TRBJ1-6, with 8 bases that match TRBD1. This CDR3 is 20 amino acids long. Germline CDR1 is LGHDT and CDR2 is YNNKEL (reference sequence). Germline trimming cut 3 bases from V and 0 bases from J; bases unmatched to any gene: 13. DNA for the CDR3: TGTGCCAGCAGCCAGGCGACAGGGGCCCCGGGAAGCTCCTATAATTCACCCCTCCACTTT. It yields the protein CASSQATGAPGSSYNSPLHF.

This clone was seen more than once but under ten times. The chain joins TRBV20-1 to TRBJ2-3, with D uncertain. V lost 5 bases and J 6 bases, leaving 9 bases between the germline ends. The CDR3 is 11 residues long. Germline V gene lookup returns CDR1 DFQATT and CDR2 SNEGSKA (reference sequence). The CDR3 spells CSAAQTDTQYF. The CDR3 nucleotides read TGCAGTGCTGCCCAGACGGATACGCAGTATTTT.

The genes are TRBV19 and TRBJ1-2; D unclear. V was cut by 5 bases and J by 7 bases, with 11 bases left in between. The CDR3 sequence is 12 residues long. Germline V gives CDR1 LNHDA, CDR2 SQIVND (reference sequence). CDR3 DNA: TGTGCCAGTAGTCATTTGGGTGGTGGCTACACCTTC. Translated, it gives CASSHLGGGYTF.

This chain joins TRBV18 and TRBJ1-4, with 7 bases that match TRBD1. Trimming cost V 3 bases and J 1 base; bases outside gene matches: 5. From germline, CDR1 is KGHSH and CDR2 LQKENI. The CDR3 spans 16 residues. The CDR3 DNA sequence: TGTGCCAGCTCACCTAGGGGGCTTGGAACTAATGAAAAACTGTTTTTT. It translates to CASSPRGLGTNEKLFF. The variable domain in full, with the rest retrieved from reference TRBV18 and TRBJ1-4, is NAGVMQNPRHLVRRRGQEARLRCSPMKGHSHVYWYRQLPEEGLKFMVYLQKENIIDESGMPKERFSAEFPKEGPSILRIQQVVRGDSAAYFCASSPRGLGTNEKLFFGSGTQLSVL.